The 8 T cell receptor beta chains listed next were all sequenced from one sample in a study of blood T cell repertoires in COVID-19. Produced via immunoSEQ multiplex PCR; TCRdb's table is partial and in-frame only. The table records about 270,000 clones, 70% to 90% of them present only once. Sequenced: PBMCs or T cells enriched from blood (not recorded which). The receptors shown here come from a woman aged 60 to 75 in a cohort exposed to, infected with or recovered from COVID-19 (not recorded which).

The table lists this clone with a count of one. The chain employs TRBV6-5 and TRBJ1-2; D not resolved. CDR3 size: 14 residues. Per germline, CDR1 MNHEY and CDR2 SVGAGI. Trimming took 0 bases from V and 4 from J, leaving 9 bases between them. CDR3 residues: CASSYSSAGYGYTF. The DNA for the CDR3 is TGTGCCAGCAGTTACTCTTCGGCAGGCTATGGCTACACCTTC.

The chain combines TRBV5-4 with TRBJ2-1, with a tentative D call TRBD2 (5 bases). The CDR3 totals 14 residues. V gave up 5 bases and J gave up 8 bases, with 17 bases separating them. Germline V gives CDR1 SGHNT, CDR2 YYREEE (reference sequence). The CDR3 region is CASSPGTPGDEQFF. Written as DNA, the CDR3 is TGTGCCAGCAGTCCGGGAACACCTGGCGATGAGCAGTTCTTC.

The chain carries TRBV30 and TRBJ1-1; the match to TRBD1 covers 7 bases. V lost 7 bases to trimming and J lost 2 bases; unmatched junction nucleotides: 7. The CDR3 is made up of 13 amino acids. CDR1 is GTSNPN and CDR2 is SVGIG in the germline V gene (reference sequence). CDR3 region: CALTGLGNTEAFF. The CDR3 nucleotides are TGTGCCTTGACAGGGTTGGGAAACACTGAAGCTTTCTTT. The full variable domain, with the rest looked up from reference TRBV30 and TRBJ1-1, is SQTIHQWPATLVQPVGSPLSLECTVEGTSNPNLYWYRQAAGRGLQLLFYSVGIGQISSEVPQNLSASRPQDRQFILSSKKLLLSDSGFYLCALTGLGNTEAFFGQGTRLTVV.

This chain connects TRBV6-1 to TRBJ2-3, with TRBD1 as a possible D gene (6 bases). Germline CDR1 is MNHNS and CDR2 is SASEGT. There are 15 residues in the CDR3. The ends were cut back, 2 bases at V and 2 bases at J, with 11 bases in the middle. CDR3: CASSEPGAPTDTQYF. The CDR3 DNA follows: TGTGCCAGCAGTGAACCAGGGGCCCCCACAGATACGCAGTATTTT.

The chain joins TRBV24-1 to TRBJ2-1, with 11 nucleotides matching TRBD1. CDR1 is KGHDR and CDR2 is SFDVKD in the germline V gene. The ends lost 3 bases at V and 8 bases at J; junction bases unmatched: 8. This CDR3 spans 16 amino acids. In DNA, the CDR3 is TGTGCCACCAGTGATCCTCGGACAGGGGGCAGGTATGAGCAGTTCTTC. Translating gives CATSDPRTGGRYEQFF.

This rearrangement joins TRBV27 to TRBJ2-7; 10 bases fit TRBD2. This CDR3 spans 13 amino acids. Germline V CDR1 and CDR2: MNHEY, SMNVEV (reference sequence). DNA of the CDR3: TGTGCGGCAAGGGCTAGCGGGAGAGAAGAGCAGTACTTC. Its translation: CAARASGREEQYF.

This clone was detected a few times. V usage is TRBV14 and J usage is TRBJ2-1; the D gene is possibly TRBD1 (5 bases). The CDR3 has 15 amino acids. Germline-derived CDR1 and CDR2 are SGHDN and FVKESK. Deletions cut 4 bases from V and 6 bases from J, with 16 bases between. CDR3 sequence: CASSRWAGSRNEQFF. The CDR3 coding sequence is TGTGCCAGCAGCCGGTGGGCAGGGTCTCGCAATGAGCAGTTCTTC.

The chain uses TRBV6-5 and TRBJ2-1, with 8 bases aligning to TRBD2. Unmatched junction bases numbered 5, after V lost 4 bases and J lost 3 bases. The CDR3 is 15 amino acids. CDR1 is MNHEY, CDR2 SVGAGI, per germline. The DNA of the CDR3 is TGTGCCAGCAGTTTTACTAGCGGAGGCTACAATGAGCAGTTCTTC. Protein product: CASSFTSGGYNEQFF.